The T cell receptor beta chain described here comes from a study of Tregs in tolerant kidney transplant recipients. The study's findings and limits: Donor-specific Treg expansion exceeded global Treg expansion in tolerant patients, suggesting antigen drive. For some patients, primers changed over time, blocking nucleotide-level comparison. This study did not directly address biological reproducibility.

CDR1 SEHNR and CDR2 FQNEAQ come from the germline V gene (reference sequence). The CDR3 extends over 16 amino acids. The V gene end was trimmed by 1 base and the J gene end by 4 bases; junction bases not matched to a gene: 7. The method was immunoSEQ multiplex PCR; TCRdb's version includes in-frame clones alone and lacks a portion of them. Of over 60,000 clones listed, roughly nine tenths are singletons. About this clone itself: Its antigen is still unknown.

Unstimulated Tregs (CD4+CD25+CD127-) and CD4+CD25- non-Tregs were sorted from PBMCs. The chain links TRBV7-9 to TRBJ2-3, with 8 bases lining up with TRBD2. The material sequenced was CD4+ T cells from blood, taken before the transplant. The clonotype comes from a human donor who received a combined kidney and bone marrow transplant. The CDR3 bases are TGTGCCAGCAGCTTAGGGCTTAGCGGGATCGCAGATACGCAGTATTTT. It is translated as CASSLGLSGIADTQYF.